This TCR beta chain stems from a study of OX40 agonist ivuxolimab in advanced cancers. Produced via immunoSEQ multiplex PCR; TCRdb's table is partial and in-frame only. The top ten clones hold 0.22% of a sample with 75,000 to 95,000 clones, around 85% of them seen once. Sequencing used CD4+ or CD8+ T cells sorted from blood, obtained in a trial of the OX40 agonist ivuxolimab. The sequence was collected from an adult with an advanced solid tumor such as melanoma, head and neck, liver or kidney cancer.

The CDR3, as DNA: TGCAGCGTTCAAATCACTGAAGCTTTCTTT. Its translation: CSVQITEAFF. This rearrangement joins TRBV29-1 to TRBJ1-1; no clear D. The CDR3 covers 10 residues. The germline V and J ends were trimmed by 5 bases and 4 bases, with 5 bases remaining between them. CDR1 and CDR2 (germline): SQVTM, ANQGSEA.